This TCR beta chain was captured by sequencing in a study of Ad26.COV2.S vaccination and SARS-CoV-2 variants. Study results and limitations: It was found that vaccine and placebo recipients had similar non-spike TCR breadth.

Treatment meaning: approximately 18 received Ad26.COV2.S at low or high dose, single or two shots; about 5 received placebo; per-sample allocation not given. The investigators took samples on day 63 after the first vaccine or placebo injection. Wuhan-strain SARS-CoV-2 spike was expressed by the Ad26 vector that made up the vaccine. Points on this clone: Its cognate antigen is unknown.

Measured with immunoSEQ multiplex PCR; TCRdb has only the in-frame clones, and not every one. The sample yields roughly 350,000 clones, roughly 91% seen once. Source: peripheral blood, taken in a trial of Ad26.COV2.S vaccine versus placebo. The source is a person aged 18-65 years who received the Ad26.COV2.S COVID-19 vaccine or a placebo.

DNA for the CDR3: TGCGCCAGCAGCTTGTCGTGGACAGGTGTCTACGAGCAGTACTTC. The encoded protein is CASSLSWTGVYEQYF. V gene TRBV5-1 combines with J gene TRBJ2-7; 7 bases match TRBD1. Per germline, CDR1 SGHRS and CDR2 YFSETQ. This CDR3 comprises 15 residues. Unmatched junction bases numbered 7, after V lost 1 base and J lost 3 bases.